Below, 6 T cell receptor beta chains from the same sample are listed, as sequenced in a study of shared clonotypes between healthy human individuals. CD45RO-negative, CCR7-selected cells formed the naive CD8 fraction, which excluded terminally differentiated effector memory CD45RA+ cells. TCRdb keeps only in-frame clones here, not all; method: immunoSEQ multiplex PCR. Of about 2.1 million clones listed, 80% to 95% were seen once; the top ten hold less than 2%. The sequenced sample was naive CD8+ T cells from PBMCs. These receptor sequences come from a man younger than 35 in good health. Some clones in this sample may be carry-over from other donors' samples.

V and J are TRBV7-8 and TRBJ2-7; the D gene is possibly TRBD1 (5 bases). CDR3 length equals 12 residues. V was shortened by 5 bases and J by 5 bases, with 10 bases between the two germline ends. Germline V CDR1 and CDR2: SGHVS, FQNEAQ. The CDR3 region has the DNA TGTGCCAGCAGCCTAGGGGCGAACGAGCAGTACTTC. This gives the protein CASSLGANEQYF.

Comments on this clone: Additional DNA sequences in this sample encode the identical CDR3. J is TRBJ1-1 and V is TRBV5-6, with D hard to call. Germline lookup yields CDR1 SGHDT and CDR2 YYEEEE. V lost 0 bases and J lost 2, with 5 bases in between. This CDR3 has 13 residues. The CDR3 coding sequence is TGTGCCAGCAGCTTGGGAGGTAACACTGAAGCTTTCTTT. It is translated as CASSLGGNTEAFF.

On this clone: The sample holds other DNA sequences that translate to the same CDR3. V usage is TRBV19 and J usage is TRBJ2-1; D unclear. The CDR3 is 11 amino acids. V dropped 5 bases and J dropped 7 bases, with 6 bases sitting between them. CDR1 is LNHDA, CDR2 SQIVND, per germline (reference sequence). Here the CDR3 reads CASSRANEQFF. CDR3 coding DNA: TGTGCCAGTAGTCGGGCTAATGAGCAGTTCTTC. Drawing the rest from reference TRBV19 and TRBJ2-1, the complete variable domain is DGGITQSPKYLFRKEGQNVTLSCEQNLNHDAMYWYRQDPGQGLRLIYYSQIVNDFQKGDIAEGYSVSREKKESFPLTVTSAQKNPTAFYLCASSRANEQFFGPGTRLTVL.

The chain's CDR3 is CASSFRGTALAKNIQYF. Here the CDR3 DNA reads TGTGCCAGCAGTTTCCGCGGGACGGCGCTAGCCAAAAACATTCAGTACTTC. The J gene is TRBJ2-4, the V gene TRBV28; maybe TRBD2 (6 bases). Trimming left V 3 bases short and J 0 bases short, with 15 bases between. The CDR3 totals 17 residues. Looked up from germline, CDR1 is MDHEN and CDR2 is SYDVKM.

The rearrangement joins TRBV10-2 to TRBJ2-3; a weak D match, TRBD2 (6 bases). Germline values: CDR1 WSHSY, CDR2 SAAADI. There are 17 residues in the CDR3. V lost 1 base to trimming and J lost 2 bases, with 16 bases between them. In DNA, the CDR3 is TGCGCCAGCAGTGAGTTCAGGGTTAGCGGAAACACAGATACGCAGTATTTT. This sequence encodes CASSEFRVSGNTDTQYF.

The chain employs TRBV7-6 and TRBJ2-1; the match to TRBD2 covers 9 bases. This CDR3 is built from 17 residues. In germline, CDR1 is SGHVS, CDR2 FNYEAQ. In nucleotides, the CDR3 is TGTTCCTCTTTTCGGACTAGCGCCGGGAGCTCCTACAATGAGCAGTTCTTC. Its translation is CSSFRTSAGSSYNEQFF.